This T cell receptor beta chain stems from a study of T cells in Graves' hyperthyroidism and ophthalmopathy. Whole-study context: Peripheral blood was drawn at first diagnosis, prior to all treatment.

The source material, RNA transcripts, was used to amplify TCR beta CDR3 regions. The TCR CDR3 was amplified in a first-round RT-PCR using the HTBI primer set. MiXCR was run by TCRdb on the multiplex PCR reads, yielding one entry per CDR3 protein. The sample gives about 400,000 distinct CDR3 sequences, roughly 14% of which show up once; 28% is in the top ten. Study results and caveats: Peripheral blood also featured most of the thyroid clonotypes expanded above 0.001.

Patients aged 18 to 65 had newly diagnosed hyperthyroidism lasting under 2 months. Diagnostic decisions used clinical symptoms, serum thyroxine and TRAb, thyroid ultrasound and orbital computed tomography. Details on this clonotype: Antigen unknown. A much bigger clone sits one base away, suggesting this may be a read error.

This sequence was found in a woman younger than 30 with Graves' hyperthyroidism that later progressed to Graves' ophthalmopathy. The sample was blood.

The CDR3, as DNA: TGCGCCAACAGCTTGACCCTTAACTCCTACAATGAGCAGTTCTTC. This codes for CANSLTLNSYNEQFF. The genes are TRBV5-1 and TRBJ2-1; D unclear. The length of the CDR3 is 15 residues. Germline loops: CDR1 SGHRS, CDR2 YFSETQ.